Sequencing of this TCR beta chain was carried out in a study of blood T cell repertoires in COVID-19. The overall study: COVID-19 samples from acute and convalescent phases originated in the United States, Italy and Spain. T cells, B-cell-depleted T cells, or PBMCs provided the cDNA or gDNA that served as material.

Original methodology: Estimation of nucleated cell counts was performed using reference gene primer amplification. Profiled with immunoSEQ multiplex PCR; TCRdb holds only in-frame clones, not every one. The V and J calls and clone size were taken over from that table, and D and trimming were inferred from the DNA. The sample carries 200,000 or so clones, approximately 90% recorded once. The Seattle patients joined while their infection was active and were tracked longitudinally afterward. The sequencing input was peripheral blood. The clonotype comes from a man younger than 45 with COVID-19, enrolled during active disease.

The CDR3 loop is CASSQEGGRYGYTF. The CDR3 DNA is TGTGCCAGCAGCCAAGAGGGGGGACGCTATGGCTACACCTTC. The genes are TRBV3-1 (or the pseudogene TRBV3-2) and TRBJ1-2, with D tentatively TRBD1 (5 bases). Trimming took off 0 bases at V and 4 bases at J, with 9 bases between the two ends. Germline lookup yields CDR1 LGHDT and CDR2 YNNKEL (reference sequence). CDR3 length equals 14 residues.